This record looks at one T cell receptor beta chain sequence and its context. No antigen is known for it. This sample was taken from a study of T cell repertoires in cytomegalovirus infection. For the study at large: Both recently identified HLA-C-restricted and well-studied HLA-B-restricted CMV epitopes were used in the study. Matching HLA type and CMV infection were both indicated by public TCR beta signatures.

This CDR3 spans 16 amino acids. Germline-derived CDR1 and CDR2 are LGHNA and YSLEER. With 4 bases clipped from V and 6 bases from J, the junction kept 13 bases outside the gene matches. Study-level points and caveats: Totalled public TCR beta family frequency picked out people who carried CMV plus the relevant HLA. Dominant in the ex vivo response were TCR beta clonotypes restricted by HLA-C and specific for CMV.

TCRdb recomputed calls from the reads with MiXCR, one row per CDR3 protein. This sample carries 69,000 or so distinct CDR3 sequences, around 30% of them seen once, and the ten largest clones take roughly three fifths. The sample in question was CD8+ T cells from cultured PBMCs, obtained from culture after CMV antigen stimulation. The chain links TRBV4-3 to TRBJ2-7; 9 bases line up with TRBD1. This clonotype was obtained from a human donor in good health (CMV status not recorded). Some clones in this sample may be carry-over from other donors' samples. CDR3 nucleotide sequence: TGCGCCAGCAGCCTATGTCCGGGACAGGGTAATTGCGAGCAGTACTTC. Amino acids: CASSLCPGQGNCEQYF.